The 27 T cell receptor beta chains listed next were all sequenced from one sample in a study of blood T cell repertoires in COVID-19. Profiling relied on immunoSEQ multiplex PCR, and the TCRdb table lists in-frame clones only, not all of them. Among 180,000 or so clones, about 91% were seen once, and the ten largest hold less than 0.85%. The source material was PBMCs or T cells enriched from blood (not recorded which). These receptors were obtained from a woman between 18 and 30 years old who had recovered from COVID-19.

V gene TRBV7-9 combines with J gene TRBJ2-3; 10 bases are shared with TRBD2. The CDR3 covers 14 residues. Trimming removed 5 bases from V and 3 bases from J; junction bases left unmatched: 2. Germline V gene lookup returns CDR1 SEHNR and CDR2 FQNEAQ (reference sequence). The CDR3 DNA reads as TGTGCCAGCAGCCCTAGCGGGAGAACAGATACGCAGTATTTT. Amino acids: CASSPSGRTDTQYF.

The chain employs TRBV7-8 and TRBJ2-2; 7 nucleotides line up with TRBD2. With 4 bases clipped from V and 8 bases from J, the junction kept 16 bases outside the gene matches. The V gene's germline CDR1 is SGHVS and CDR2 FQNEAQ. The CDR3 length is 17 residues. Written as DNA, the CDR3 is TGTGCCAGCAGCTCCCATTGGGGCGGGAGAAAGTCTGGGGAGCTGTTTTTT. Protein product: CASSSHWGGRKSGELFF.

The count of this clone is one. The chain recombines TRBV29-1 with TRBJ2-5; 9 positions match TRBD2. Germline V gene sequence: CDR1 SQVTM, CDR2 ANQGSEA. CDR3 length: 16 residues. After removal of 3 bases from V and 4 bases from J, the junction contained 12 bases not matched to a gene. The CDR3 DNA is TGCAGCGTTGATCTTCTCGAGCGGGAGGCGGTAGAGACCCAGTACTTC. It translates to CSVDLLEREAVETQYF.

Points on this clone: Additional DNA sequences in this sample encode the identical CDR3. V usage is TRBV13 and J usage is TRBJ2-7; TRBD2 agrees at 8 bases. CDR1 and CDR2 from the germline V gene are PRHDT and FYEKMQ (reference sequence). The CDR3 is 14 amino acids. After removal of 0 bases from V and 3 bases from J, the junction contained 1 base not matched to a gene. This chain's CDR3 is CASSLGLADYEQYF. Here the CDR3 DNA reads TGTGCCAGCAGCTTAGGACTAGCGGACTACGAGCAGTACTTC. The full variable domain, its missing parts supplied by reference TRBV13 and TRBJ2-7, is AAGVIQSPRHLIKEKRETATLKCYPIPRHDTVYWYQQGPGQDPQFLISFYEKMQSDKGSIPDRFSAQQFSDYHSELNMSSLELGDSALYFCASSLGLADYEQYFGPGTRLTVT.

In its sample, this clone was seen once. The V and J genes are TRBV7-9 and TRBJ2-7, with TRBD2 identical over 12 bases. Germline CDR1 reads SEHNR; CDR2 reads FQNEAQ (reference sequence). The CDR3 extends over 16 amino acids. V lost 1 base to trimming and J lost 0 bases; unmatched junction nucleotides: 1. The CDR3 DNA follows: TGTGCCAGCAGCTTAGGGACTAGCGGGACCTCCTACGAGCAGTACTTC. This codes for CASSLGTSGTSYEQYF.

V and J are TRBV5-1 and TRBJ2-1; 7 bases line up with TRBD2. CDR3 length equals 15 residues. Germline V lookup: CDR1 SGHRS, CDR2 YFSETQ. Losses at the gene ends were 4 bases for V and 4 bases for J; bases not matched to a gene: 8. The CDR3: CASSPSGNAYNEQFF. CDR3 in DNA: TGCGCCAGCAGCCCGAGCGGGAACGCGTACAATGAGCAGTTCTTC.

This chain connects TRBV11-3 to TRBJ2-1; D is perhaps TRBD2 (6 bases). Trimming took off 1 base at V and 6 bases at J, with 13 bases between the two ends. The CDR3 has 15 residues. Germline V CDR1 and CDR2: SGHNT, YENEEA. CDR3 nucleotides: TGTGCCAGCAGCTTAGGTCTAGCGAACGTCAATGAGCAGTTCTTC. Protein: CASSLGLANVNEQFF. Full variable domain (outside the CDR3, taken from reference TRBV11-3 and TRBJ2-1): EAGVVQSPRYKIIEKKQPVAFWCNPISGHNTLYWYLQNLGQGPELLIRYENEEAVDDSQLPKDRFSAERLKGVDSTLKIQPAELGDSAVYLCASSLGLANVNEQFFGPGTRLTVL.

The chain is built from TRBV18 and TRBJ2-3; 16 nucleotides agree with TRBD2. CDR3 length: 16 amino acids. CDR1 is KGHSH, CDR2 LQKENI, per germline. V was clipped by 6 bases and J by 6 bases; unmatched bases: 6. CDR3 bases: TGTGCCAGCTCTGGGACTAGCGGGAGGGCCTTGGATACGCAGTATTTT. Encoded protein: CASSGTSGRALDTQYF.

This clone was counted a single time. The V call is TRBV19, the J call TRBJ1-5, with 7 bases lining up with TRBD1. The CDR3 totals 14 residues. CDR1 is LNHDA and CDR2 is SQIVND in the germline V gene (reference sequence). V shed 5 bases and J 10 bases; nucleotides not matched to a gene: 11. In DNA, the CDR3 is TGTGCCAGTAGTTCAACAGGGGACCCTGATCCCCAGCATTTT. Its translation: CASSSTGDPDPQHF. The full variable domain, with the rest looked up from reference TRBV19 and TRBJ1-5, is DGGITQSPKYLFRKEGQNVTLSCEQNLNHDAMYWYRQDPGQGLRLIYYSQIVNDFQKGDIAEGYSVSREKKESFPLTVTSAQKNPTAFYLCASSSTGDPDPQHFGDGTRLSIL.

The rearrangement joins TRBV21-1 to TRBJ1-5; whether TRBD1, the table's D call, matches the DNA was not checked. TRBV21-1 is described as a pseudogene. This CDR3 has 17 residues. This CDR3 reads CASSKYWQGGPNQPQHF. The CDR3 DNA reads TGTGCCAGCAGCAAATATTGGCAGGGGGGCCCCAATCAGCCCCAGCATTTT.

The chain combines TRBV28 with TRBJ2-3; 9 bases align to TRBD2. This CDR3 has 16 amino acids. The V and J ends lost 6 bases and 5 bases, in that order; junction bases with no gene match: 12. Per germline, CDR1 MDHEN and CDR2 SYDVKM. The CDR3 region has the DNA TGTGCCAGCAGCTTCTGGCGGGAGGGCCGGGGAGATACGCAGTATTTT. Its translation is CASSFWREGRGDTQYF.

About this clone itself: Other DNA sequences in this sample translate to the same CDR3. V and J are TRBV27 and TRBJ2-7, with D possibly TRBD1 on 6 matching bases. V was cut by 4 bases and J by 2 bases, with 9 bases left in between. CDR3 length: 13 amino acids. Germline CDR1 MNHEY, CDR2 SMNVEV (reference sequence). CDR3 protein: CASSSGGPYEQYF. The CDR3 bases are TGTGCCAGCAGTTCTGGGGGCCCCTACGAGCAGTACTTC.

The gene calls are TRBV18 and TRBJ1-2; TRBD1 matches 7 bases. CDR3 length equals 19 residues. Germline-derived CDR1 and CDR2 are KGHSH and LQKENI. Germline trimming cut 0 bases from V and 2 bases from J; bases unmatched to any gene: 15. The CDR3 bases are TGTGCCAGCTCACCACCGAGAATGGACAGGAGCGGTTTGAACTATGGCTACACCTTC. It translates to CASSPPRMDRSGLNYGYTF.

The chain carries TRBV7-2 and TRBJ1-3; D remains ambiguous. The CDR3 has 13 residues. Germline values: CDR1 SGHTA, CDR2 FQGNSA. The V end was cut by 5 bases, the J end by 0 bases, with 5 bases between. The CDR3 is CASSISSGNTIYF. The CDR3, as DNA: TGTGCCAGCAGCATTAGCTCTGGAAACACCATATATTTT.

This clone was recorded a few times. The J gene is TRBJ2-1, the V gene TRBV30, with TRBD2 matching 11 bases. Germline assignment: CDR1 GTSNPN and CDR2 SVGIG (reference sequence). Trimming took 4 bases from V and 2 from J; bases not matched to a gene: 16. CDR3 length equals 19 residues. The CDR3: CAWTAGTSGRLGAYNEQFF. CDR3 nucleotides: TGTGCCTGGACCGCCGGGACTAGCGGCCGACTTGGGGCCTACAATGAGCAGTTCTTC.

The chain combines TRBV7-9 with TRBJ2-1; possible D gene TRBD1, 5 bases. The germline V gene encodes CDR1 SEHNR and CDR2 FQNEAQ (reference sequence). The CDR3 is 11 residues long. V was trimmed by 11 bases and J by 6 bases, leaving 11 bases between them. The CDR3 DNA reads TGTGCCCCCAGTAGGGGCAATGAGCAGTTCTTC. Translation gives CAPSRGNEQFF. Using reference TRBV7-9 and TRBJ2-1 for the parts outside the CDR3, the full variable domain is DTGVSQNPRHKITKRGQNVTFRCDPISEHNRLYWYRQTLGQGPEFLTYFQNEAQLEKSRLLSDRFSAERPKGSFSTLEIQRTEQGDSAMYLCAPSRGNEQFFGPGTRLTVL.

This rearrangement joins TRBV12-3 or TRBV12-4 to TRBJ1-2; the D gene is possibly TRBD1 (6 bases). Trimming removed 6 bases at V and 3 bases at J, with 11 bases between. There are 13 residues in the CDR3. The CDR3 here is CASSAQGDYGYTF. The CDR3 region has the DNA TGTGCCAGCAGCGCACAGGGCGACTATGGCTACACCTTC.

This chain joins TRBV16 and TRBJ1-4; 9 bases are a match to TRBD1. CDR1 KGHSY and CDR2 FQNENV come from the germline V gene. V was pared by 6 bases and J by 8 bases, with 19 bases of the junction left unmatched. CDR3 length equals 18 residues. The DNA of the CDR3 is TGTGCCAGCAGTCGAAAGTTGGGGCGGGACAGGGTGTCCGAAAAACTGTTTTTT. Amino acids: CASSRKLGRDRVSEKLFF.

The chain employs TRBV28 and TRBJ2-3; possible D gene TRBD1, 6 bases. Deletions cut 11 bases from V and 5 bases from J, with 14 bases between. This CDR3 has 12 amino acids. Germline V gene data show CDR1 as MDHEN and CDR2 as SYDVKM. CDR3 nucleotide sequence: TGTGCCGTAGGGGGAGCGGTAGATACGCAGTATTTT. Residues: CAVGGAVDTQYF.

Only one count was recorded for this clone. The chain couples TRBV6-5 to TRBJ1-1; 7 bases map to TRBD1. This CDR3 region has 14 residues. V gave up 5 bases and J gave up 6 bases; unmatched junction bases: 9. Germline V gene data show CDR1 as MNHEY and CDR2 as SVGAGI. The CDR3 is CASSRRQGLAEAFF. CDR3 nucleotides: TGTGCCAGCAGTCGTCGACAGGGTCTCGCTGAAGCTTTCTTT.

The chain couples TRBV3-1 (or the pseudogene TRBV3-2) to TRBJ2-1; 12 nucleotides agree with TRBD2. V was pared by 4 bases and J by 3 bases, with 4 bases of the junction left unmatched. Germline-derived CDR1 and CDR2 are LGHDT and YNNKEL (reference sequence). The CDR3 totals 16 residues. CDR3 DNA: TGTGCCAGCAGCCTCGGACTAGCGGGACGCTACAATGAGCAGTTCTTC. It specifies CASSLGLAGRYNEQFF.

This chain links TRBV12-5 with TRBJ2-2; possibly TRBD2 for D (7 bases). CDR1 is LGHNT, CDR2 FRNRAP, per germline. V lost 7 bases and J 0 bases, leaving 15 bases between the germline ends. This CDR3 contains 16 residues. As DNA, the CDR3 is TGTGCTAGTGCCAAAGGCGGGGGCTCGAACACCGGGGAGCTGTTTTTT. Protein sequence: CASAKGGGSNTGELFF.

V and J are TRBV15 and TRBJ2-4, with D possibly TRBD1 on 5 matching bases. Germline V gene sequence: CDR1 LNHNV, CDR2 YYDKDF (reference sequence). The V end was cut by 2 bases, the J end by 0 bases, with 11 bases between. The length of the CDR3 is 16 residues. CDR3 protein: CATSRRTRLAKNIQYF. The DNA for the CDR3 is TGTGCCACCAGCAGAAGGACAAGGCTAGCCAAAAACATTCAGTACTTC.

The DNA of the CDR3 is TGTGCCAGCAGCTTACCGTCCAATGAGCAGTTCTTC. Protein sequence: CASSLPSNEQFF. V usage is TRBV13 and J usage is TRBJ2-1; D is ambiguous. Trimming took 2 bases from V and 6 from J, leaving 5 bases between them. There are 12 residues in the CDR3. Germline V gene data show CDR1 as PRHDT and CDR2 as FYEKMQ (reference sequence).

This clone was observed a single time. The chain carries TRBV27 and TRBJ2-6; no firm D call. The CDR3 is 14 amino acids. Deletions cut 7 bases from V and 0 bases from J, with 7 bases between. CDR1 and CDR2 from the germline V gene are MNHEY and SMNVEV (reference sequence). The CDR3 reads CASTAVSGANVLTF. In DNA form, the CDR3 reads TGTGCCAGCACCGCAGTCTCTGGGGCCAACGTCCTGACTTTC. Together with reference TRBV27 and TRBJ2-6, the CDR3 gives the full variable domain: EAQVTQNPRYLITVTGKKLTVTCSQNMNHEYMSWYRQDPGLGLRQIYYSMNVEVTDKGDVPEGYKVSRKEKRNFPLILESPSPNQTSLYFCASTAVSGANVLTFGAGSRLTVL.

This clone was observed once. The CDR3 DNA reads as TGTGCCAGTAGTCTAAATAGCGACTCCACCTACGAGCAGTACTTC. It is translated as CASSLNSDSTYEQYF. J is TRBJ2-7 and V is TRBV19; a weak D match, TRBD2 (5 bases). Germline CDR1 LNHDA, CDR2 SQIVND (reference sequence). Trimming pared 5 bases from V and 2 bases from J, leaving 16 bases between. This CDR3 comprises 15 residues.

This clone was observed a handful of times. The V and J genes are TRBV5-1 and TRBJ1-2, with 8 bases identical to TRBD1. The V and J ends lost 5 bases and 3 bases, in that order; junction bases with no gene match: 3. Germline V gene data show CDR1 as SGHRS and CDR2 as YFSETQ. This CDR3 is built from 13 residues. The CDR3 nucleotides are TGCGCCAGCAGTAAGGGACAGGACTATGGCTACACCTTC. Translating it yields CASSKGQDYGYTF.